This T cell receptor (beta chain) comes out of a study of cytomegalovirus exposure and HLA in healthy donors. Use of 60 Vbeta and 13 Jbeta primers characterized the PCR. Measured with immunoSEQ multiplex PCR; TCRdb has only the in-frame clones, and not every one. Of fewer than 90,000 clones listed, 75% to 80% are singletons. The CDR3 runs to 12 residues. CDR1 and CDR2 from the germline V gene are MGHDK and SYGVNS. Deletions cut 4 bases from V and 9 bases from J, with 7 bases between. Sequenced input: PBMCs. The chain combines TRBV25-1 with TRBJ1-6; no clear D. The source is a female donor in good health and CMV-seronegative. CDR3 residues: CASSVPGSPLHF. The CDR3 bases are TGTGCCAGCAGTGTTCCGGGTTCACCCCTCCACTTT.